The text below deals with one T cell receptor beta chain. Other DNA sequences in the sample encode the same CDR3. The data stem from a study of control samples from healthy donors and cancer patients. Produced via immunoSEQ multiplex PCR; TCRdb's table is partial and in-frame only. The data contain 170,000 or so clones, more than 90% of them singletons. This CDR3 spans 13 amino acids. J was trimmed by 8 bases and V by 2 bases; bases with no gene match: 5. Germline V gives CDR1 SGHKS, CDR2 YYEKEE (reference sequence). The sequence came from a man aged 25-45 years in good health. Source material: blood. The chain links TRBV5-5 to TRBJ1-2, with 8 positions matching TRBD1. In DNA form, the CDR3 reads TGTGCCAGCAGCTTCACAGGGGGTCGGGGCTACACCTTC. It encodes CASSFTGGRGYTF.